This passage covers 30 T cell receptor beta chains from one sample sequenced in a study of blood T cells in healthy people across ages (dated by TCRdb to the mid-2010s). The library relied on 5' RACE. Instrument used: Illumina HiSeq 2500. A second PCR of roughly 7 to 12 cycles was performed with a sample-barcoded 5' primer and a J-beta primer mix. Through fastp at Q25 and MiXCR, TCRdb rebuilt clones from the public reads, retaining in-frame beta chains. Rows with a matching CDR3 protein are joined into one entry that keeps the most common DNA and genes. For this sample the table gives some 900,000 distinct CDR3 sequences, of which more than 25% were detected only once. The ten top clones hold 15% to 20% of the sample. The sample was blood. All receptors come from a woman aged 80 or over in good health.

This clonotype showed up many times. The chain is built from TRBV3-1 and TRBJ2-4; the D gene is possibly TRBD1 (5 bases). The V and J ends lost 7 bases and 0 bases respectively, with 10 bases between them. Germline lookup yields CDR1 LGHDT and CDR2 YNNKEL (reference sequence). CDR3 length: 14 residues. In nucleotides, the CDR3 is TGTGCCAGCATGGCCCAGGGAGCCAAAAACATTCAGTACTTC. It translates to CASMAQGAKNIQYF. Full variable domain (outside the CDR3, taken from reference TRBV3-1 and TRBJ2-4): DTAVSQTPKYLVTQMGNDKSIKCEQNLGHDTMYWYKQDSKKFLKIMFSYNNKELIINETVPNRFSPKSPDKAHLNLHINSLELGDSAVYFCASMAQGAKNIQYFGAGTRLSVL.

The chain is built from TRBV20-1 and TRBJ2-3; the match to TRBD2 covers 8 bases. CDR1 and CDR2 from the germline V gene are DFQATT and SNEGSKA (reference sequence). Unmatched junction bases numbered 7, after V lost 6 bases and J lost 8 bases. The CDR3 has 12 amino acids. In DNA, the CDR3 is TGCAGTGCGGAGGGCCGGGGGGGTACGCAGTATTTT. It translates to CSAEGRGGTQYF.

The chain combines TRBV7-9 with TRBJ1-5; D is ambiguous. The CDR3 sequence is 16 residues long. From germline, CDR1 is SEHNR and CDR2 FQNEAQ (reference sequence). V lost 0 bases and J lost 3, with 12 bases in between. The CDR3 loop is CASSLANSLYNQPQHF. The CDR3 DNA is TGTGCCAGCAGCTTAGCTAATAGCTTGTACAATCAGCCCCAGCATTTT.

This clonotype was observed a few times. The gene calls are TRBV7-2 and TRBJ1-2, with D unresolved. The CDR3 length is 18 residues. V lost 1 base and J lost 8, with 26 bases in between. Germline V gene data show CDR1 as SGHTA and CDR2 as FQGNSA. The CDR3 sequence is CASSLEPAGTRPREGYTF. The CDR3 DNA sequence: TGTGCCAGCAGCTTAGAGCCGGCCGGTACCCGCCCCAGAGAGGGCTACACCTTC. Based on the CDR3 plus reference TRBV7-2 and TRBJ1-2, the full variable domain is GAGVSQSPSNKVTEKGKDVELRCDPISGHTALYWYRQSLGQGLEFLIYFQGNSAPDKSGLPSDRFSAERTGGSVSTLTIQRTQQEDSAVYLCASSLEPAGTRPREGYTFGSGTRLTVV.

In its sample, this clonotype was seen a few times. CDR3 nucleotides: TGCAGTGCTCCCTTGGGGGTCAATCAGCCCCAGCATTTT. Protein product: CSAPLGVNQPQHF. The chain has TRBV20-1 and TRBJ1-5, with D perhaps matching TRBD1 (5 bases). Trimming cost V 5 bases and J 3 bases, with 11 bases left between them. Germline loops: CDR1 DFQATT, CDR2 SNEGSKA (reference sequence). This CDR3 is 13 amino acids long.

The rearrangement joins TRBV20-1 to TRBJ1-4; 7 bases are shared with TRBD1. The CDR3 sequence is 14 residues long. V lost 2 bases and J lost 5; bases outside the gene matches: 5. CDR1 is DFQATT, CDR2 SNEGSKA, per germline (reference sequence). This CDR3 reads CSARIGGGNEKLFF. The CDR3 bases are TGCAGTGCTAGAATAGGGGGCGGAAATGAAAAACTGTTTTTT.

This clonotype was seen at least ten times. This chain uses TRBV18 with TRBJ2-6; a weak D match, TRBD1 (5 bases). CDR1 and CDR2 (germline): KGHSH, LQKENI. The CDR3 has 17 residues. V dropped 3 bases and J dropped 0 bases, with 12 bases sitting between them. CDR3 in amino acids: CASSPTAAYSGANVLTF. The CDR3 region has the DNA TGTGCCAGCTCACCGACAGCTGCTTACTCTGGGGCCAACGTCCTGACTTTC.

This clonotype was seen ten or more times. The CDR3 protein is CSATMAGRLYNEQFF. CDR3 nucleotide sequence: TGCAGTGCAACTATGGCGGGGCGTCTCTACAATGAGCAGTTCTTC. The chain joins TRBV20-1 to TRBJ2-1; maybe TRBD2 (6 bases). Per germline, CDR1 DFQATT and CDR2 SNEGSKA (reference sequence). Trimming took 6 bases from V and 3 from J, leaving 18 bases between them. The CDR3 is 15 residues long.

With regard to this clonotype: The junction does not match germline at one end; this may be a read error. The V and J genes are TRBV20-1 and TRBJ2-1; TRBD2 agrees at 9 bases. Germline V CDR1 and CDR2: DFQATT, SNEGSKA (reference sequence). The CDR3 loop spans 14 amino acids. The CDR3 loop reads CNAITWRGGREQFF. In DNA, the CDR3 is TGTAATGCTATTACTTGGCGGGGGGGCCGGGAGCAGTTCTTC.

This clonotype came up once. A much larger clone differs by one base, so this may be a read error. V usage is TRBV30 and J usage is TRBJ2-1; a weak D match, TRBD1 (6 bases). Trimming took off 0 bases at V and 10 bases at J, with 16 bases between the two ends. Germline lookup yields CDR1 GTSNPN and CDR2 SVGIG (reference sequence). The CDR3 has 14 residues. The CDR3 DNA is TGTGCCTGGAGTGTAATGCAGGGGTCAGGGGAGCAGTTCTTC. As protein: CAWSVMQGSGEQFF.

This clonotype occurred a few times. The chain's CDR3 is CASSAGTLYQPQHF. Written as DNA, the CDR3 is TGTGCCAGCAGTGCCGGGACCCTCTATCAGCCCCAGCATTTT. The chain combines TRBV2 with TRBJ1-5; D is perhaps TRBD1 (5 bases). This CDR3 comprises 14 residues. Germline CDR1 reads SNHLY; CDR2 reads FYNNEI. V shed 4 bases and J shed 5 bases, with 12 bases lying between them.

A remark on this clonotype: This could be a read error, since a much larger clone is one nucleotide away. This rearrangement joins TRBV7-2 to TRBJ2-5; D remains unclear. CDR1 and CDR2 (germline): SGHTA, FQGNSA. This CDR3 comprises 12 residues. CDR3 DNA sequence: TGTGCCAGCAGCTCCACAGATCGCACCCGGTACTTC. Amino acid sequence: CASSSTDRTRYF.

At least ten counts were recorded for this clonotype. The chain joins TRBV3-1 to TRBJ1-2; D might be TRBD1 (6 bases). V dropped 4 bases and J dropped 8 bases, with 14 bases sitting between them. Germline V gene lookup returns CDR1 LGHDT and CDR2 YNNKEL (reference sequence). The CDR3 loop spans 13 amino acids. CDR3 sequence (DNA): TGTGCCAGCAGCCCCCCACCGGGGGCCGGCTACACCTTC. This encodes CASSPPPGAGYTF.

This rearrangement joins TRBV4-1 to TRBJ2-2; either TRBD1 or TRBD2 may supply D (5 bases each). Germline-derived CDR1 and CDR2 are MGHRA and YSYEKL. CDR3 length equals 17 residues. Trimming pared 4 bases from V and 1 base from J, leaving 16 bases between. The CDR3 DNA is TGCGCCAGCAGCCGCTGGATAGGGGACGTGAACACCGGGGAGCTGTTTTTT. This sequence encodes CASSRWIGDVNTGELFF.

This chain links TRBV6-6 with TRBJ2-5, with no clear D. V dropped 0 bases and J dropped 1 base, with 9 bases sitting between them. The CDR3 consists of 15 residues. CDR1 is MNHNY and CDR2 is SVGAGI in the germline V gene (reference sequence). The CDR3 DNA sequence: TGTGCCAGCAGTTACTCGAATGGAATCCAAGAGACCCAGTACTTC. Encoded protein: CASSYSNGIQETQYF.

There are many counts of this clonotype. The CDR3: CAISESGADGEKLFF. The CDR3 coding sequence is TGTGCCATCAGTGAGTCAGGAGCAGATGGTGAAAAACTGTTTTTT. This chain connects TRBV10-3 to TRBJ1-4, with no clear D. The CDR3 totals 15 residues. CDR1 and CDR2 (germline): ENHRY, SYGVKD. Between the trimmed V and J ends, which lost 0 bases and 7 bases, there was a span of 12 bases.

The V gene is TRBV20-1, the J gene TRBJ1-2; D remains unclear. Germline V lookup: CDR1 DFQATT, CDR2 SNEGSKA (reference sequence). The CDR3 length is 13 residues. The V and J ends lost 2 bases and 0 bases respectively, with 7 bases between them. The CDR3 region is CSARSEANYGYTF. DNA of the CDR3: TGCAGTGCTAGATCGGAGGCTAACTATGGCTACACCTTC.

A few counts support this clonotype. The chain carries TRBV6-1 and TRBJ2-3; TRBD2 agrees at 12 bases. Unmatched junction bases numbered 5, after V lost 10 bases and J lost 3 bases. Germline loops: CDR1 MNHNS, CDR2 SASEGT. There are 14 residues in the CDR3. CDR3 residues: CAIRLAGATDTQYF. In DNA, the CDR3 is TGTGCCATTAGACTAGCGGGGGCAACAGATACGCAGTATTTT.

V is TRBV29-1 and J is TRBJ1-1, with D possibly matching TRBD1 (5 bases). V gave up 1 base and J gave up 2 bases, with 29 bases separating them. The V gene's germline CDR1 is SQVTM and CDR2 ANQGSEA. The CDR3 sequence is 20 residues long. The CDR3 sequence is CSVEGPPMAGRNPLNTEAFF. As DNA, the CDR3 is TGCAGCGTTGAAGGACCTCCGATGGCAGGGAGGAACCCCTTAAACACTGAAGCTTTCTTT.

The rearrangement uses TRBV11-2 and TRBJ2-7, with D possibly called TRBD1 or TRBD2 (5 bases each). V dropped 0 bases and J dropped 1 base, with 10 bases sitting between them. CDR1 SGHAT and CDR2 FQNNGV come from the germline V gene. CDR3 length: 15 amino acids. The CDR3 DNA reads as TGTGCCAGCAGCTTAGATATGGGGGAGTCCTACGAGCAGTACTTC. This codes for CASSLDMGESYEQYF.

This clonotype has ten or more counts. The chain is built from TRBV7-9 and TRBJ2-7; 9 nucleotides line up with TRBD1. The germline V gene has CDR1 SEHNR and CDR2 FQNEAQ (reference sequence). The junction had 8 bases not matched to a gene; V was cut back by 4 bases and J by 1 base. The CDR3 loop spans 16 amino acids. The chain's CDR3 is CASSSLPGQGSYEQYF. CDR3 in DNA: TGTGCCAGCAGCTCCCTACCGGGACAGGGATCCTACGAGCAGTACTTC.

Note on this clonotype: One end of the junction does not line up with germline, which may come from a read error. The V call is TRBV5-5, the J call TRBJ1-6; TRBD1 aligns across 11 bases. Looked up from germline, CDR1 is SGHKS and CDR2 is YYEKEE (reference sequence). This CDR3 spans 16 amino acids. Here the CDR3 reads CASSRPGQGVNSPRHF. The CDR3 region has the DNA TGTGCCAGCAGCAGACCGGGACAGGGGGTTAATTCACCCCGCCACTTT. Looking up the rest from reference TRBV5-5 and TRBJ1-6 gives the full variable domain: DAGVTQSPTHLIKTRGQQVTLRCSPISGHKSVSWYQQVLGQGPQFIFQYYEKEERGRGNFPDRFSARQFPNYSSELNVNALLLGDSALYLCASSRPGQGVNSPRHFGNGTRLTVT.

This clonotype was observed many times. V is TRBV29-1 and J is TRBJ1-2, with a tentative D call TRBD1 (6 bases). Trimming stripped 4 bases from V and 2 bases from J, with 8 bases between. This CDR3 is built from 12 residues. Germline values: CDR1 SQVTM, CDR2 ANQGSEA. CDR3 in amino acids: CSVAGANYGYTF. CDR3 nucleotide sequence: TGCAGCGTTGCAGGGGCGAACTATGGCTACACCTTC.

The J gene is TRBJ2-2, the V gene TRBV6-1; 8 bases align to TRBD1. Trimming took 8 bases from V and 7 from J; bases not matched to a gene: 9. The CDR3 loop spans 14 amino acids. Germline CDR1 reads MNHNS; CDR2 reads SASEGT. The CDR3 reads CASQKQGVGGELFF. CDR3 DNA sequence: TGTGCCAGCCAGAAACAGGGGGTCGGCGGGGAGCTGTTTTTT.

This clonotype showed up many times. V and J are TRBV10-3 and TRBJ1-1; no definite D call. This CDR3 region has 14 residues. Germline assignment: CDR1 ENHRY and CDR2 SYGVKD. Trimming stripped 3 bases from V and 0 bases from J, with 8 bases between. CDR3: CAISDVVLNTEAFF. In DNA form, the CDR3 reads TGTGCCATCAGTGATGTAGTATTGAACACTGAAGCTTTCTTT.

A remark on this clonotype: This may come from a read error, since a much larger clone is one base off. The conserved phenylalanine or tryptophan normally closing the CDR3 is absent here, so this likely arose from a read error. CDR3 amino acids: CASSPLREQPQHL. The DNA for the CDR3 is TGTGCCAGCAGTCCCCTCCGGGAGCAGCCCCAGCATTTG. The chain couples TRBV6-5 to TRBJ1-5; the D is unclear. Trimming removed 5 bases at V and 7 bases at J, with 12 bases between. The CDR3 sequence is 13 residues long. Germline V CDR1 and CDR2: MNHEY, SVGAGI.

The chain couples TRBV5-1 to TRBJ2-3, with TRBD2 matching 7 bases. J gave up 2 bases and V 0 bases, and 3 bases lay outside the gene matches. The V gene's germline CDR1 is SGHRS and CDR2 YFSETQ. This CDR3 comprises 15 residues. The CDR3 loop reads CASSLGSGPTDTQYF. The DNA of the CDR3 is TGCGCCAGCAGCTTGGGTAGCGGGCCCACAGATACGCAGTATTTT.

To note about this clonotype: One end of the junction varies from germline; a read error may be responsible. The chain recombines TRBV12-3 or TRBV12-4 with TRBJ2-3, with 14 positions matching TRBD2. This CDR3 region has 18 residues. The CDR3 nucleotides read TGTGCCAGCAGCCTGACTAGCGGGGGGGCCGTCGGCACAGATGCGCAGTATTTT. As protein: CASSLTSGGAVGTDAQYF.

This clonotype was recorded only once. CDR3 sequence (DNA): TGCGCCAGCAGCCTGTGGGACCAAAGCGCAGATACGCAGTATTTT. Encoded protein: CASSLWDQSADTQYF. The chain recombines TRBV5-1 with TRBJ2-3; D may be TRBD1 or TRBD2 (5 bases each). The V end lost 4 bases, the J end lost 4 bases, and 16 bases lay between the germline ends. Looked up from germline, CDR1 is SGHRS and CDR2 is YFSETQ. The length of the CDR3 is 15 residues.

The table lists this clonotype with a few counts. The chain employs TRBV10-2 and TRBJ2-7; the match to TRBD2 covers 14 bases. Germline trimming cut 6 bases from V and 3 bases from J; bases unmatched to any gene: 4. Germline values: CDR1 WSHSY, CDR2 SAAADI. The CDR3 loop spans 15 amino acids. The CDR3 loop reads CASRLGTSGGYEQYF. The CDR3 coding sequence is TGCGCCAGCAGGCTAGGGACTAGCGGGGGCTACGAGCAGTACTTC.